This T cell receptor (beta chain) derives from a study of cytomegalovirus exposure and HLA in healthy donors. As for the study in general: The approximately 120 validation repertoires used the same platform as the roughly 610 first-cohort repertoires, a later analysis reported.

Produced via immunoSEQ multiplex PCR; TCRdb's table is partial and in-frame only. The profile shows around 300,000 clones, around 85% of them singletons. As concerns this clone: Its antigen remains unknown.

This CDR3 is 16 amino acids long. Germline loops: CDR1 MGHDK, CDR2 SYGVNS. V lost 3 bases and J lost 4; bases outside the gene matches: 11. Study-wide points: The classifier was said to identify cytomegalovirus status with high specificity and sensitivity. The finding came from a later analysis; first-cohort TCR clusters tended to co-occur in the roughly 120 validation repertoires.

This chain connects TRBV25-1 to TRBJ1-2; the match to TRBD1 covers 7 bases. The clonotype originates from a woman under 30 in good health and CMV-seronegative. The specimen sequenced was PBMCs. CDR3 sequence reads: CASSEDRRPLSYGYTF. CDR3 coding DNA: TGTGCCAGCAGTGAGGACAGGCGCCCACTCTCCTATGGCTACACCTTC.